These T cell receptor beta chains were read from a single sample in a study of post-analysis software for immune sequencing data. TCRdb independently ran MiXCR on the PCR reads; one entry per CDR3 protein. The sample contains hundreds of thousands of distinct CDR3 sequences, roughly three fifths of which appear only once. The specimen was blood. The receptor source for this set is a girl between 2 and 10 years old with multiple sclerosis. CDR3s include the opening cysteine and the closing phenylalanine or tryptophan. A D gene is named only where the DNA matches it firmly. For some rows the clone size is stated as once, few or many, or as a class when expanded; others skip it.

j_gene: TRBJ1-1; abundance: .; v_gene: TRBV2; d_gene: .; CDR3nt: TGTGCCAGCAGCCCTGAGGTCGGTGGCACTGAAGCTTTCTTT; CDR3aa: CASSPEVGGTEAFF
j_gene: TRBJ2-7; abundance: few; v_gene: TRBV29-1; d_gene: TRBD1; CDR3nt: TGCAGCGTTGAAGTTTCGGACAGGGGAGTCGAGCAGTACTTC; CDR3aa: CSVEVSDRGVEQYF
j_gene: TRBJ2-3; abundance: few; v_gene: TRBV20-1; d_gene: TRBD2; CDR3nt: TGCAGTGCTCAGCGGGGGGGCACAGATACGCAGTATTTT; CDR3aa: CSAQRGGTDTQYF
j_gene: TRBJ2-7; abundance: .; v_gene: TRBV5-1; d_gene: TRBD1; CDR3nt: TGCGCCAGCAGCTACACAGGGGGAGACTACGAGCAGTACTTC; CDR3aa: CASSYTGGDYEQYF
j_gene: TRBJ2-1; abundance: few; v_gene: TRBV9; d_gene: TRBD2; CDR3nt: TGTGCCAGCAGCGTAGCTGGGGACTACAACGAGCAGTTCTTC; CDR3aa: CASSVAGDYNEQFF
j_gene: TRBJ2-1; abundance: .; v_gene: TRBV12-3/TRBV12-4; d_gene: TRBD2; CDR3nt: TGTGCCAGCAGTCCCAGACTAGCGGGAATCAATGAGCAGTTCTTC; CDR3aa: CASSPRLAGINEQFF
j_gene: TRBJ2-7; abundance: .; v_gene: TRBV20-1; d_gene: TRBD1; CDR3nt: TGCAATGCGCCGGGACAGGGTCCCTACGAGCAGTACTTC; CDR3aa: CNAPGQGPYEQYF
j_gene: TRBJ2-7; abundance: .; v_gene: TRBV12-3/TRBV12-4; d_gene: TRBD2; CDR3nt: TGTGCCAGCAGCGCGCCTAGCGGCCCCTACGAGCAGTACTTC; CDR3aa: CASSAPSGPYEQYF
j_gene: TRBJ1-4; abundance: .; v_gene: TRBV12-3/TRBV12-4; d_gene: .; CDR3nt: TGTGCCAGCAGCGGCAGGGTCTTTGAAAAACTGTTTTTT; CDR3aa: CASSGRVFEKLFF
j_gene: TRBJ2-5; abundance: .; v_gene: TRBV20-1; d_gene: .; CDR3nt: TGCAGTGCTAGAGATTCAGGGCAAGAGACCCAGTACTTC; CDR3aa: CSARDSGQETQYF
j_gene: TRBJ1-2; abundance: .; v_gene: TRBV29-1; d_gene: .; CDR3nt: TGCAGCTTCTTGGGGATTAACTATGGCTACACCTTC; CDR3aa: CSFLGINYGYTF
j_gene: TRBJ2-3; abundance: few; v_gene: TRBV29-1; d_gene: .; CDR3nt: TGCAGCGTAATGCCGAGGAGCACAGATACGCAGTATTTT; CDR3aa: CSVMPRSTDTQYF
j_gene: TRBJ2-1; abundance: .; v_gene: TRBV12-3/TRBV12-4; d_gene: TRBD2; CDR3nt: TGTGCCAGCAGCATGGGGACTAGCTCCTACAATGAGCAGTTCTTC; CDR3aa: CASSMGTSSYNEQFF
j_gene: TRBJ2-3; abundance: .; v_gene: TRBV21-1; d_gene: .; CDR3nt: TGTGCCAGCAGCAAAGTGGCGACAGATAAAGCAGATACGCAGTATTTT; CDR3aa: CASSKVATDKADTQYF
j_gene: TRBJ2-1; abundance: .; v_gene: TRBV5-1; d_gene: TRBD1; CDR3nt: TGCGCCAGCAGGAAAAGAGTAGGACAGGGGGCCTACAATGAGCAGTTCTTC; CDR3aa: CASRKRVGQGAYNEQFF
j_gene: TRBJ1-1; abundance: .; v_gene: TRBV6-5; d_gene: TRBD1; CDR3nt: TGTGCCAGCAGTTACGCAGGACAGGAAACTGAAGCTTTCTTT; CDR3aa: CASSYAGQETEAFF
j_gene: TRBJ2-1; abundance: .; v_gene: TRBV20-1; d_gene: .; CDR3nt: TGCAGTGCTACCCTCAGATACAATGAGCAGTTCTTC; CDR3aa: CSATLRYNEQFF
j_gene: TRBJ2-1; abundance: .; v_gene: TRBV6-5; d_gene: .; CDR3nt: TGTGCCAGCAGTTACCACTCCCGGCAGGGGAATGAGCAGTTCTTC; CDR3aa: CASSYHSRQGNEQFF
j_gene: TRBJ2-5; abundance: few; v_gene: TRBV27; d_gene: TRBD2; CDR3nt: TGTGCCAGCAGTTCCCCGACTAGCGGGAGGAAAGAGACCCAGTACTTC; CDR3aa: CASSSPTSGRKETQYF
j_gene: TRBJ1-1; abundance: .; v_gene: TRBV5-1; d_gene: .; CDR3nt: TGCGCCAGCAGCCCTTCTCTGAACACTGAAGCTTTCTTT; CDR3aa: CASSPSLNTEAFF
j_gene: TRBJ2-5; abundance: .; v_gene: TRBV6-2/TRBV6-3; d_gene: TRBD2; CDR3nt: TGTGCCAGCAGGGCCCTTAGCGGGGGGGCTGTGAAGACCCAGTACTTC; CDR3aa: CASRALSGGAVKTQYF
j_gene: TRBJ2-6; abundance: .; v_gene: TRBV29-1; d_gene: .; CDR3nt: TGCAGCGTGGCCGGGGGCGAAACCCCTCCAGGGGCCAACGTCCTGACTTTC; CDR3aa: CSVAGGETPPGANVLTF
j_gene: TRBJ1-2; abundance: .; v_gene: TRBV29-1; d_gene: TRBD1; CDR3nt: TGCAGCGCGGATACAGGGGGCTTCGGCTACACCTTC; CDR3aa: CSADTGGFGYTF
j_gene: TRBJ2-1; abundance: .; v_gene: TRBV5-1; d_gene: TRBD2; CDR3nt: TGCGCCAGCAGCTACGGACTAGCGGCCTACTACAATGAGCAGTTCTTC; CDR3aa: CASSYGLAAYYNEQFF
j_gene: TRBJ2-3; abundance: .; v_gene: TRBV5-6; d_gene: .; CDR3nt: TGTGCCAGCAGCTTGCGGGGGCCCGTTTCGGGTACGCAGTATTTT; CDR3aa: CASSLRGPVSGTQYF
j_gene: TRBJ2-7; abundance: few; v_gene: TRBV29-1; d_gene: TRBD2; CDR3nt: TGCAGCGTTGAAGTTCATCCAGCGGGAGTAGCTTCCTACGAGCAGTACTTC; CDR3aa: CSVEVHPAGVASYEQYF
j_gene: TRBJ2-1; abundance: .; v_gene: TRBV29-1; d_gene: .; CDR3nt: TGCAGCGTTGAAACTTACAATGAGCAGTTCTTC; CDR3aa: CSVETYNEQFF
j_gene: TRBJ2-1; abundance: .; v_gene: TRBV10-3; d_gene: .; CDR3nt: TGTGCCATCAGTGACCTAGCTGGGGGGGGCCACAATGAGCAGTTCTTC; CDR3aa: CAISDLAGGGHNEQFF
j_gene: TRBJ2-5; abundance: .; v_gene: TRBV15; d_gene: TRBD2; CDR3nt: TGTGCCACCCAAGGTGGGACTAGCGGGACCCAAGAGACCCAGTACTTC; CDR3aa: CATQGGTSGTQETQYF
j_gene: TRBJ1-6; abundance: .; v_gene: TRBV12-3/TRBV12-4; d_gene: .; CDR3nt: TGTGCCAGCAGACACTCGCAGGGCACCCTCCACTTT; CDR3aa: CASRHSQGTLHF